The 14 T cell receptor beta chains below were found in one sample sequenced in a study of a mutant IDH1 vaccine in newly diagnosed glioma. TCRdb's copy holds only in-frame clones and misses some; the assay was immunoSEQ multiplex PCR. The sample carries about 120,000 clones, almost 90% recorded once. Their antigens remain unidentified. Stated time point: week 11, during vaccination. The vaccine gave 300 ug of a 20-mer mutant IDH1 peptide subcutaneously per dose. The sequencing used PBMCs, collected from a glioma patient whose treatment included an IDH1 peptide vaccine. Every receptor here comes from a woman in her 50s with glioma.

The chain carries TRBV9 and TRBJ2-1, with a possible D match to TRBD1 (6 bases). In germline, CDR1 is SGDLS, CDR2 YYNGEE. Trimming took 0 bases from V and 6 from J, leaving 10 bases between them. CDR3 size: 14 residues. The CDR3 coding sequence is TGTGCCAGCAGCGTAGTTTTAGGGGGCAATGAGCAGTTCTTC. Its translation is CASSVVLGGNEQFF.

The CDR3 protein is CASSLGTSGRDEQFF. CDR3 coding DNA: TGTGCCAGCAGCCTCGGGACTAGCGGGAGGGATGAGCAGTTCTTC. The rearrangement uses TRBV5-8 and TRBJ2-1; 16 nucleotides align to TRBD2. Germline CDR1 and CDR2: SGHTS and YDEGEE. This CDR3 region has 15 residues. Trimming removed 4 bases from V and 8 bases from J; junction bases left unmatched: 3. Drawing the rest from reference TRBV5-8 and TRBJ2-1, the complete variable domain is EAGVTQSPTHLIKTRGQQATLRCSPISGHTSVYWYQQALGLGLQFLLWYDEGEERNRGNFPPRFSGRQFPNYSSELNVNALELEDSALYLCASSLGTSGRDEQFFGPGTRLTVL.

This clone was seen at least ten times. V is TRBV10-1 and J is TRBJ1-1; weak D call: TRBD1 (6 bases). The V and J ends lost 3 bases and 2 bases respectively, with 13 bases between them. Germline CDR1 WNHNN, CDR2 SYGVQD (reference sequence). The CDR3 is made up of 15 amino acids. The CDR3 sequence: CASSDSTGHNTEAFF. The CDR3 DNA is TGCGCCAGCAGTGACTCCACAGGGCACAACACTGAAGCTTTCTTT.

The chain couples TRBV29-1 to TRBJ1-1; weak D call: TRBD1 (6 bases). The CDR3 has 12 amino acids. Germline CDR1 reads SQVTM; CDR2 reads ANQGSEA. The germline V and J ends were trimmed by 5 bases and 5 bases, with 12 bases remaining between them. The CDR3 loop reads CSVLGGRTEAFF. In DNA form, the CDR3 reads TGCAGCGTTTTGGGGGGGCGTACTGAAGCTTTCTTT.

The V and J genes are TRBV4-1 and TRBJ2-1; D is uncertain. Trimming pared 1 base from V and 11 bases from J, leaving 9 bases between. The CDR3 extends over 12 amino acids. From germline, CDR1 is MGHRA and CDR2 YSYEKL. CDR3 sequence reads: CASSQAPSKQFF. DNA for the CDR3: TGCGCCAGCAGCCAAGCTCCATCGAAGCAGTTCTTC.

The rearrangement links TRBV6-6 to TRBJ1-2; D not certain. V gave up 8 bases and J gave up 4 bases, with 14 bases separating them. This CDR3 has 13 residues. Germline V lookup: CDR1 MNHNY, CDR2 SVGAGI (reference sequence). In DNA, the CDR3 is TGTGCCAGCCGAGAAGGACCGCTCTATGGCTACACCTTC. Amino acid sequence: CASREGPLYGYTF.

This chain joins TRBV30 and TRBJ2-1; TRBD2 matches at 8 bases. J gave up 5 bases and V 2 bases, and 5 bases lay outside the gene matches. Germline V gene sequence: CDR1 GTSNPN, CDR2 SVGIG (reference sequence). The CDR3 is 14 amino acids. CDR3 loop: CAWSRRGRNNEQFF. The CDR3 region has the DNA TGTGCCTGGAGTAGACGCGGGAGGAACAATGAGCAGTTCTTC. The variable domain in full, with the rest retrieved from reference TRBV30 and TRBJ2-1, is SQTIHQWPATLVQPVGSPLSLECTVEGTSNPNLYWYRQAAGRGLQLLFYSVGIGQISSEVPQNLSASRPQDRQFILSSKKLLLSDSGFYLCAWSRRGRNNEQFFGPGTRLTVL.

This clone was observed a few times. V is TRBV15 and J is TRBJ2-7; no reliable D call. This CDR3 is 16 amino acids long. Germline CDR1 LNHNV, CDR2 YYDKDF (reference sequence). Trimming shortened V by 5 bases and J by 2 bases, and 19 bases separated the two germline ends. CDR3 in DNA: TGTGCCACCAGCCCCGGTACCACCGCCAGCACCTACGAGCAGTACTTC. This translates into CATSPGTTASTYEQYF.

The gene calls are TRBV6-1 and TRBJ1-3; tentative D call: TRBD1 (6 bases). V lost 7 bases and J lost 2, with 9 bases in between. Germline values: CDR1 MNHNS, CDR2 SASEGT. The CDR3 has 13 residues. The CDR3, as DNA: TGTGCCAGCATTCAGGGGACTGGAAACACCATATATTTT. Amino acids: CASIQGTGNTIYF.

The chain employs TRBV27 and TRBJ1-2; D gene ambiguous. Germline V CDR1 and CDR2: MNHEY, SMNVEV (reference sequence). V dropped 3 bases and J dropped 2 bases, with 10 bases sitting between them. The CDR3 loop spans 14 amino acids. CDR3 sequence: CASSLNVLNYGYTF. For the CDR3, the DNA is TGTGCCAGCAGTTTGAATGTGTTGAACTATGGCTACACCTTC.

The chain has TRBV7-2 and TRBJ2-5; D not certain. The length of the CDR3 is 15 residues. The germline V gene encodes CDR1 SGHTA and CDR2 FQGNSA. Trimming stripped 3 bases from V and 5 bases from J, with 16 bases between. CDR3 sequence (DNA): TGTGCCAGCAGCTTCCCCGGCGTCCTTAAGGAGACCCAGTACTTC. Residues: CASSFPGVLKETQYF.

The chain is built from TRBV6-6 and TRBJ1-1, with a possible D match to TRBD1 (5 bases). With 0 bases removed from V and 5 bases from J, the gap between germline ends came to 13 bases. The CDR3 loop spans 15 amino acids. Looked up from germline, CDR1 is MNHNY and CDR2 is SVGAGI (reference sequence). The DNA of the CDR3 is TGTGCCAGCAGTTACTCGAGTCCGGGGGGGACTGAAGCTTTCTTT. Its translation is CASSYSSPGGTEAFF.

This chain joins TRBV27 and TRBJ2-1; the D is unclear. V was clipped by 6 bases and J by 3 bases, with 15 bases between them. CDR1 MNHEY and CDR2 SMNVEV come from the germline V gene (reference sequence). CDR3 length equals 15 residues. CDR3 bases: TGTGCCAGCAGCCCTGTTTCCACCTTCTACAATGAGCAGTTCTTC. It specifies CASSPVSTFYNEQFF.

The chain recombines TRBV19 with TRBJ2-2, with 7 bases aligning to TRBD2. In germline, CDR1 is LNHDA, CDR2 SQIVND (reference sequence). CDR3 length equals 15 residues. J was trimmed by 5 bases and V by 1 base; bases with no gene match: 4. CDR3 in DNA: TGTGCCAGTAGTATAGCGCGGGAGCCAACCGGGGAGCTGTTTTTT. Translation gives CASSIAREPTGELFF.